This entry lists 7 T cell receptor beta chains sequenced from one sample in a study of preoperative IRX-2 immunotherapy in early breast cancer. Treatment described: preoperative locoregional IRX-2 cytokine immunotherapy. The table came from immunoSEQ multiplex PCR; TCRdb's copy has only in-frame clones and leaves some out. The sample contains roughly 99,000 clones, roughly 88% of which appear only once. Source: tumor tissue, taken after IRX-2 immunotherapy. The receptors shown here come from a human donor with breast cancer.

CDR3 DNA: TGTGCCAGCAGACGGGACAGCCTCAATCAGCCCCAGCATTTT. This codes for CASRRDSLNQPQHF. The chain uses TRBV6-8 and TRBJ1-5; TRBD1 agrees at 7 bases. The CDR3 sequence is 14 residues long. V dropped 6 bases and J dropped 3; count of bases not matched to a gene: 5. The germline gives CDR1 MNHGY, CDR2 SAAAGT.

This chain uses TRBV30 with TRBJ1-1, with D uncertain. This CDR3 spans 11 amino acids. Between the trimmed V and J ends, which lost 3 bases and 5 bases, there was a span of 7 bases. Germline CDR1 GTSNPN, CDR2 SVGIG (reference sequence). The CDR3 DNA reads TGTGCCTGGAGCAGGATGACTGAAGCTTTCTTT. The encoded protein is CAWSRMTEAFF.

This chain connects TRBV11-3 to TRBJ2-1; TRBD1 matches 7 bases. V lost 3 bases and J lost 8; bases outside the gene matches: 10. CDR3 length equals 15 residues. Germline CDR1 and CDR2: SGHNT and YENEEA. CDR3 region: CASSLVAGGGDEQFF. CDR3 sequence (DNA): TGTGCCAGCAGCTTGGTGGCAGGGGGTGGAGATGAGCAGTTCTTC.

CDR3: CASSGELTGGGKLFF. CDR3 nucleotide sequence: TGCGCCAGCAGCGGAGAGCTGACAGGGGGGGGAAAACTGTTTTTT. This chain links TRBV5-1 with TRBJ1-4; TRBD1 aligns across 9 bases. CDR3 length equals 15 residues. V trimming: 4 bases; J trimming: 10 bases; junction bases outside the gene matches: 11. Per germline, CDR1 SGHRS and CDR2 YFSETQ. Full variable domain (missing parts from reference TRBV5-1 and TRBJ1-4): KAGVTQTPRYLIKTRGQQVTLSCSPISGHRSVSWYQQTPGQGLQFLFEYFSETQRNKGNFPGRFSGRQFSNSRSEMNVSTLELGDSALYLCASSGELTGGGKLFFGSGTQLSVL.

The rearrangement uses TRBV10-1 and TRBJ2-1; D unresolved. The CDR3 consists of 12 residues. Between the trimmed V and J ends, which lost 10 bases and 3 bases, there was a span of 10 bases. Germline CDR1 and CDR2: WNHNN and SYGVQD (reference sequence). The CDR3 is CAIRTDYNEQFF. The CDR3 DNA reads as TGCGCCATCAGGACGGACTACAATGAGCAGTTCTTC.

Comment on this clone: The read includes an ambiguous or uncalled nucleotide; its amino acid is shown as X. The chain joins TRBV5-1 to TRBJ2-1; D is possibly TRBD1 (6 bases). Germline assignment: CDR1 SGHRS and CDR2 YFSETQ. V lost 4 bases and J 0 bases, leaving 8 bases between the germline ends. This CDR3 comprises 14 residues. The CDR3: CASSXDSSYNEQFF. CDR3 nucleotide sequence: TGCGCCAGCAGCKCGGACAGCTCCTACAATGAGCAGTTCTTC.

This chain joins TRBV11-3 and TRBJ2-7; perhaps TRBD1 as D (6 bases). Germline V lookup: CDR1 SGHNT, CDR2 YENEEA. The CDR3 runs to 16 residues. V shed 5 bases and J shed 0 bases, with 17 bases lying between them. This CDR3 is CASSLGGQRSSYEQYF. CDR3 DNA: TGTGCCAGCAGCCTCGGAGGACAGCGAAGCTCCTACGAGCAGTACTTC.